This TCR beta chain was sequenced during a study of Ad26.COV2.S vaccination and SARS-CoV-2 variants. This CDR3 is 14 amino acids long. Germline CDR1 and CDR2: LNHDA and SQIVND (reference sequence). Germline trimming cut 6 bases from V and 4 bases from J; bases unmatched to any gene: 4. The protocol was immunoSEQ multiplex PCR, while the TCRdb copy is restricted to in-frame clones and leaves out a portion. The sample yields 150,000 to 200,000 clones, around 85% seen once. Broader study findings: TCR breadth and depth estimates may have understated total T cell responses. It was reported that spike-specific CD8+ and CD4+ T cell responses were substantially broad after vaccination. Participants in the vaccine arm had higher spike-specific TCR breadth; placebo recipients had lower.

This clone showed up just a few times. The antigen remains unidentified. The sequence came from a human donor who had recovered from COVID-19. The source was peripheral blood, collected after recovery from COVID-19. V is TRBV19 and J is TRBJ1-5, with TRBD1 matching 9 bases. The CDR3 nucleotides are TGTGCCAGTAGATTGGGGACAGGGAATCAGCCCCAGCATTTT. As protein: CASRLGTGNQPQHF.